This paragraph covers one T cell receptor (beta chain) sequence. Its antigen remains unknown. Prepared libraries of TCR beta cDNA carried unique molecular identifiers. Each batch of about 0.95 to 10 million T cells produced hundreds of thousands of cDNA molecules. TCRdb reanalysed the PCR reads using MiXCR and keeps one entry per CDR3 protein. In the table there are around 700,000 distinct CDR3 sequences, about 60% of which are singletons. These data originate in a study of post-analysis software for immune sequencing data. Study summary: Both relapsing-remitting and secondary progressive multiple sclerosis featured among the disease courses, as did progressive-relapsing multiple sclerosis. Study-level results: Controls had significantly higher normalized Chao1 diversity than multiple sclerosis patients. There were four or five TRBV segments more frequent in patients than controls, and TRBV5-6, TRBV5-1 and TRBV20-1 were among them.

Germline values: CDR1 KGHDR, CDR2 SFDVKD. Trimming cost V 3 bases and J 5 bases, with 9 bases left between them. This CDR3 is built from 14 residues. The clonotype comes from a girl aged 2-15 years with multiple sclerosis. The sequenced sample was blood. J is TRBJ1-4 and V is TRBV24-1; D uncertain. The CDR3 sequence: CATSDPDKNEKLFF. CDR3 coding DNA: TGTGCCACCAGTGATCCCGACAAGAATGAAAAACTGTTTTTT.